This T cell receptor (beta chain) was identified in a study of human T cells and chemical hapten exposure. Treatment specified: therapeutic diphenylcyclopropenone sensitization with weekly scalp DPC. This CDR3 is built from 16 residues. J lost 3 bases, V lost 2 bases, and 9 bases had no gene match. CDR1 and CDR2 (germline): SNHLY, FYNNEI. It was the library that attached unique molecular identifiers to individual cDNA molecules. MiXCR, run by TCRdb on the reads, gives a single entry per CDR3 protein. The sample includes 600 to 850 distinct CDR3 sequences, around 63% of them seen just once. The sequences come from whole blood, collected before DPC sensitization or 2, 6, or about 24 weeks after (not recorded which). This chain links TRBV2 with TRBJ2-7, with 8 bases identical to TRBD1. This clonotype was obtained from an adult with alopecia areata. Some clones in this sample may be carry-over from other donors' samples. This table probably holds off-target reads from a library built for another chain. The CDR3 loop reads CASSEKVGDRGYEQYF. For the CDR3, the DNA is TGTGCCAGCAGTGAAAAGGTGGGCGACAGGGGCTACGAGCAGTACTTC.